This is a list of T cell receptor beta chains from one sample in a study of Tregs in tolerant kidney transplant recipients. Assay used: immunoSEQ multiplex PCR; TCRdb lists only in-frame clones, some missing. The data show over 55,000 clones, with around four fifths seen just once and less than 5.5% held by the top ten. The sequencing input was CD4+ T cells from blood. These receptors all stem from a human donor in good health. The CDR3 runs from the conserved cysteine through the conserved F or W. A D gene is named only where the DNA matches it firmly. Clone sizes are given selectively: once, few, many, or a class where the clone is expanded.

TRBJ2-7,TRBV5-6,-,-,TGTGCCAGCAGCTTGGACGGCTACGAGCAGTACTTC,CASSLDGYEQYF
TRBJ1-4,TRBV29-1,-,-,TGCAGCGCCTTAGACACACTCGCAACTAATGAAAAACTGTTTTTT,CSALDTLATNEKLFF
TRBJ1-1,TRBV7-5,-,-,TGTGCCAGCGCGGTTTTCATCGACACTGAAGCTTTCTTT,CASAVFIDTEAFF
TRBJ1-2,TRBV25-1,-,-,TGTGCCAGCAGTGAGACAACGGGCTACACCTTC,CASSETTGYTF
TRBJ2-5,TRBV7-2,-,-,TGTGCCAGCAGCCGCAGATTAGAGACCCAGTACTTC,CASSRRLETQYF
TRBJ2-7,TRBV7-2,-,-,TGTGCCAGCAGCTTACTAGACGTGTCCTACGAGCAGTACTTC,CASSLLDVSYEQYF
TRBJ1-2,TRBV7-9,-,TRBD1,TGTGCCAGCAGCCATAGAGGGACAGGGCCTCGCGGGGGAAACTATGGCTACACCTTC,CASSHRGTGPRGGNYGYTF
TRBJ1-1,TRBV30,-,-,TGTGCCTGGACGTATGGTTCCGGCACTGAAGCTTTCTTT,CAWTYGSGTEAFF
TRBJ1-2,TRBV7-9,-,-,TGTGCCAGCAGCTTAGGACTCACCGGGGATCGGGGCTATGGCTACACCTTC,CASSLGLTGDRGYGYTF
TRBJ2-5,TRBV6-5,-,-,TGTGCCAGCAGTGTACCGGGGAAAGAGACCCAGTACTTC,CASSVPGKETQYF
TRBJ1-3,TRBV2,-,-,TGTGCCAGCAGTGAATCGGGAGACACCATATATTTT,CASSESGDTIYF
TRBJ2-3,TRBV6-1,-,-,TGTGCCAGCAGTTGGTATGATACGCAGTATTTT,CASSWYDTQYF
TRBJ1-3,TRBV9,-,TRBD1,TGTGCCAGCAGCGTAGCGTCCGGGACAGGGAGCTCTGGAAACACCATATATTTT,CASSVASGTGSSGNTIYF
TRBJ2-5,TRBV30,-,-,TGTGCCTGGAGTGTACGTAGGTGGGAGACCCAGTACTTC,CAWSVRRWETQYF
TRBJ1-1,TRBV30,-,-,TGTGCCTGGAGTTTACAGACTGCCCAGGGATCTTTCTTT,CAWSLQTAQGSFF
TRBJ2-5,TRBV11-3,few,TRBD2,TGTGCCAGCAGCTTTAGCGGGAAAGAGACCCAGTACTTC,CASSFSGKETQYF
TRBJ2-7,TRBV9,few,TRBD2,TGTGCCAGCAGCGTAGATGTGACTAGCGGGTTCACCTACGAGCAGTACTTC,CASSVDVTSGFTYEQYF
TRBJ1-3,TRBV27,-,-,TGTGCCAGCAGTCCCAACTCTGGAAACACCATATATTTT,CASSPNSGNTIYF
TRBJ2-1,TRBV29-1,-,-,TGCAGCGTAGATGCTCCAGGGAAGGATGAGCAGTTCTTC,CSVDAPGKDEQFF
TRBJ2-5,TRBV19,-,-,TGTGCCAGTAGCCAGAGAGAGACCCAGTACTTC,CASSQRETQYF
TRBJ1-1,TRBV18,few,-,TGTGCCAGCTCCGTTTTAGAAGTTCCGAACACTGAAGCTTTCTTT,CASSVLEVPNTEAFF
TRBJ1-3,TRBV9,-,-,TGTGCCAGCAGCGTAGCGGGGGCTGGAAACACCATATATTTT,CASSVAGAGNTIYF